This TCR beta chain was captured by sequencing in a study of cytomegalovirus exposure and HLA in healthy donors (dated by TCRdb to the late 2010s). In the study overall: An earlier analysis of roughly 630 of the donors reported approximately 290 Gb of sequence data and around 110 million unique TCR beta sequences from about 200 million T cells. About 300 gigabases of sequencing data and approximately 80 million unique TCR sequences were included in an early release covering roughly 600 HLA-typed donors. Among the roughly 400 genotyped donors, 75% to 90% belonged to the genetic ancestry cluster associated with self-reported Caucasian donors. The aim of the study was to test whether cataloging public T cell receptors could identify signatures of past pathogen exposure. The study used immunosequencing to profile the T cell repertoires of approximately 650 subjects and linked those repertoires to cytomegalovirus serostatus. A separate validation cohort of about 110 different subjects was used in addition to the approximately 610-subject first cohort. The study combined high-throughput TCR immunosequencing, statistical association of individual TCRs with disease status, and machine learning to predict cytomegalovirus infection status. A later analysis re-analyzed previously published TCR beta repertoires from 500 to 700 donors and added high-resolution HLA genotyping to study TCR occurrence patterns. In the later analysis, no new phenotypic data were used to find candidate immune exposures; instead, reliance was placed on TCR beta sequences and their occurrence across donors. In an earlier analysis of roughly 540 of the donors, high-throughput TCR beta sequencing was used to judge whether each TCR beta V gene segment behaved as functional or pseudogenic. Donor age, sex, ethnicity and CMV serostatus were compiled together with the repertoire data. In a later genetic analysis, genome-wide SNP genotypes for about three fifths of the roughly 670 donors were used, and that subset was treated as a discovery cohort. Every discovery cohort repertoire had been produced on one sequencing platform. Class I and class II HLA loci were covered by the typing at four-digit resolution. Typing coverage varied by locus: about 629-640 donors for A, B, C, DRB1 and DQB1; about 520 for DQA1; about 590 for DPA1; more than 450 for DPB1. Roughly 5 DR-DQ haplotypes were handled as single units for association and clustering, since linkage in the cohort was strong. On average, about 200,000 unique TCR beta nucleotide sequences were sequenced per donor among some 420 genotyped donors of the cohort, with around 19% of those sequences being non-productive. Study-wide findings and limitations: Compared with equally common non-associated chains, HLA-associated TCR beta chains in a later analysis were more clonally expanded and had lower generation probabilities. An association between a missense DCLRE1C variant and V-gene and J-gene trimming of TCR beta chains was found in a later genetic analysis and replicated in an independent cohort. A total of 164 TCR beta chains were listed by the study as associated with cytomegalovirus. According to the authors, the approach could potentially be generalized to other disease states and immunological phenotypes. According to a later genetic analysis, donors in an Asian-associated ancestry cluster had fewer N-insertions in productive TCRs than the approximately 650-donor mean. In an earlier analysis of a few hundred of the donors, most TCR beta V segments were observed in productive rearrangements about 90% or about 30% of the time, broadly matching IMGT annotations. In a later analysis, most CMV-associated TCR beta chains were found to appear HLA-restricted, with HLA associations seemingly driven largely by CMV exposure. When HLA alleles, especially DR and DQ, strongly co-occurred, TCR associations were difficult to assign to individual alleles. In both the original and validation cohorts, the classifier was reported to diagnose cytomegalovirus status with high specificity and sensitivity. Presence/absence analyses assumed roughly uniform sequencing depth across donors, an assumption that may not hold. Most TCR sequences were observed very rarely across donors, whereas some public TCRs were present in many individuals. A cluster of highly shared sequence variants was judged likely to represent a technical artifact of the sequencing pipeline. The earlier analysis of nearly 600 of the donors excluded about 16 rarely observed V segments, including chromosome 9 orphons, because counts were too low. Because some donors lacked HLA typing at each locus, the association tests relied only on the typed subset. Immune exposure information for the cohort was limited to CMV serostatus. In a later analysis, several top co-occurrence clusters were reported to appear linked to parvovirus B19, influenza, CMV and Epstein-Barr virus. Three of the identified cytomegalovirus-associated TCR beta chains were confirmed in vitro to be specific for cytomegalovirus antigens. The cohort was sequenced for TCR beta chains only, and without alpha or paired-chain data the features that could be detected were limited. Because the 87-base-pair reads could not distinguish some IMGT-functional V segments, including TRBV6-2 and TRBV6-3, those segments were excluded. A further reported finding was that TCR beta sequences accurately predicted the HLA-A and HLA-B alleles for most subjects in the first cohort. A later analysis found that TCR association rates varied across HLA loci, with DRB1 alleles showing the most associated TCRs and HLA-C alleles the fewest. Specific HLA alleles were associated with roughly 17,000 TCR beta sequences at a false discovery rate of 0.05 in a later analysis. Correlated functional status among segregating V segments might reflect linkage disequilibrium, but an unknown experimental factor could not be ruled out.

The cohort consisted of approximately 670 healthy bone marrow donors. At the time of sampling, all cohort members were nominally healthy, though unrecorded immune exposures were likely present. The donor was CMV seronegative and was included in the group of over 300 seronegative cohort members. A peripheral blood sample was provided by each donor, and peripheral blood mononuclear cells were used for TCR beta sequencing. Genomic DNA was extracted from the blood cell samples with the Qiagen DNeasy Blood Extraction Kit. Concerning this clone: Its target antigen remains unknown. Base-call qualities are not available, and no considerably larger clone is one nucleotide away.

Library prep was done by the immunoSEQ multiplex PCR assay. For the multiplex PCR, a mixture combining 60 forward primers for TCR Vbeta segments and 13 reverse primers for TCR Jbeta segments was used. The CDR3 region of rearranged TCR beta genes was amplified from genomic DNA by a multiplex PCR assay. The amplified TCR beta libraries were sequenced on the Illumina HiSeq System as 87-base-pair reads. On the authors' methods: Across the 500 to 850 repertoires, a later analysis counted 80 million or so unique TCR beta chains, around 10 million of which were shared by at least two donors. To remove PCR and sequencing errors, raw reads were error-corrected and collapsed into unique sequences using a nearest-neighbor algorithm that merged closely related sequences. Alignment of CDR3 sequences to IMGT reference sequences was used to assign V, D and J gene segments. Each retained sequence needed at least a six-nucleotide match to both a V gene segment and a J gene segment. A rearrangement counted as productive if the CDR3 had no stop codons and remained in frame with V and J, and every other rearrangement counted as non-productive. Following IMGT convention, CDR3 was defined as the stretch from the second conserved V-encoded cysteine up to the conserved J-encoded phenylalanine. The earlier analysis of 500 to 650 of the donors excluded any sequence lacking an unambiguous match to a single V gene segment. In an earlier analysis of several hundred of the donors, V segments were called functional above 56.7% productive rearrangements and were called segregating when the between-donor standard deviation exceeded 5%. A statistical classification framework was built for diagnosing cytomegalovirus status from the catalog of TCR beta chain sequences. In a later analysis, TCR nucleotide sequences were compared against IMGT/GENE-DB human TR gene sequences so that V and J genes could be assigned. A later analysis assigned CDR3 sequences and most-parsimonious VDJ recombination scenarios with the TCRdist pipeline. In a later analysis, each TCR beta chain was defined by its CDR3 amino acid sequence together with its V-gene family, and reads lacking a unique V-gene family were excluded. A later analysis removed roughly 590 highly shared, low-generation-probability nucleotide sequences to deal with suspected cross-contamination and a sequencing artifact. For each public chain, a later analysis derived a clonal expansion index from normalized ranks of inferred template counts within each repertoire. Generation probabilities in a later analysis came from a VDJ recombination model fitted to out-of-frame rearrangements, and those results were checked against IGoR. Hypergeometric tests were used in a later analysis to score TCR-TCR, TCR-HLA and TCR-CMV co-occurrence, with a repertoire-size bias correction applied to the TCR pairs. False discovery rates were estimated in a later analysis by permuting HLA or CMV assignments 20 times. In a later analysis, co-occurring TCRs were grouped with DBSCAN, and TCRdist sequence similarity was added when clustering was performed within HLA-allele-positive subsets. For co-occurrence clustering, repertoires with fewer than 30,000 or more than 120,000 public chains were excluded, along with roughly 5 repertoires with anomalous nucleotide sharing. What TCRdb holds here is the immuneACCESS table cut down to in-frame rearrangements. Part of the clones is not present; checked against another copy, under half of the missing clones reflect an unresolved V gene, and the others are unexplained. V and J calls and clone size come straight from that table; D and trimming were deduced from the DNA. The table for this sample lists 110,000 to 150,000 clones; 60% to 75% of them were counted only once. The ten largest clonotypes hold roughly 7.3% of the sample.

Per the germline V gene, MGHRA is the CDR1 and YSYEKL is the CDR2. Including cysteine and phenylalanine, the CDR3 has 17 amino acids. The DNA shown is the 51-base CDR3, in frame from base 1. Unmatched junction bases come to 12, with V trimmed by 0 bases and J by 5 bases. This sequence was found in a man aged 25 to 40 in good health and CMV-seronegative. The rearrangement joined TRBV4-1 to TRBJ1-1, with 7 bases matching TRBD1. The sequenced sample was PBMCs. CDR3 region: CASSQEWLAAGGTEAFF. The nucleotide sequence is TGCGCCAGCAGCCAAGAATGGCTTGCGGCAGGGGGAACTGAAGCTTTCTTT.